This passage covers 20 T cell receptor beta chains from one sample sequenced in a study of regulatory T cells in long-lasting Graves disease. Time point specified: newly diagnosed GD, antithyroid drugs for less than 3 months. PBMCs provided the RNA from which the TCR library was made. Building of the TCR beta libraries involved iRepertoire HTBI primers and Arm-PCR of CDR3 regions. TCRdb itself ran the multiplex PCR reads through MiXCR, one entry per CDR3 protein. Found here are roughly 610,000 distinct CDR3 sequences, 16% of them singletons; the top ten hold approximately 18%. These sequences were also reported in another study, on T cells in Graves' hyperthyroidism and ophthalmopathy.

The material sequenced was peripheral blood mononuclear cells (PBMCs), taken at new diagnosis, from a patient treated with antithyroid drugs. These receptors all stem from a woman younger than 45 with Graves disease.

This clonotype was recorded at least ten times. The rearrangement links TRBV6-1 to TRBJ1-3; D call uncertain. CDR1 and CDR2 from the germline V gene are MNHNS and SASEGT. The ends were cut back, 6 bases at V and 0 bases at J, with 12 bases in the middle. CDR3 length equals 15 residues. CDR3 sequence (DNA): TGTGCCAGCAGACACGACACATCCTCTGGAAACACCATATATTTT. Translating gives CASRHDTSSGNTIYF.

The CDR3 nucleotides are TGTGCCAGTGGAGGTACCCCTAATCAGCCCCAGCATTTT. Its protein product is CASGGTPNQPQHF. The chain couples TRBV19 to TRBJ1-5; D gene uncertain. The CDR3 extends over 13 amino acids. V lost 8 bases and J 4 bases, leaving 12 bases between the germline ends. Germline values: CDR1 LNHDA, CDR2 SQIVND (reference sequence).

This clonotype was observed a few times. The V and J genes are TRBV24-1 and TRBJ2-1, with TRBD2 matching over 9 bases. Trimming at V came to 3 bases and at J to 2 bases, leaving 4 bases not matched to a gene. Germline CDR1 reads KGHDR; CDR2 reads SFDVKD. The CDR3 is 16 residues long. The CDR3 DNA reads as TGTGCCACCAGTGATCAGCGGGAGGCCACCTACAATGAGCAGTTCTTC. It yields the protein CATSDQREATYNEQFF.

This clonotype has more than one count but fewer than ten. The V and J genes are TRBV15 and TRBJ2-5, with 8 bases aligning to TRBD1. With 4 bases clipped from V and 4 bases from J, the junction kept 2 bases outside the gene matches. The CDR3 loop spans 13 amino acids. CDR1 and CDR2 from the germline V gene are LNHNV and YYDKDF (reference sequence). The CDR3 is CATSTGQGETQYF. In DNA form, the CDR3 reads TGTGCCACCAGCACCGGACAGGGAGAGACCCAGTACTTC.

This clonotype was counted many times. V is TRBV28 and J is TRBJ1-2; D is unresolved. This CDR3 has 14 amino acids. Germline lookup yields CDR1 MDHEN and CDR2 SYDVKM. V gave up 6 bases and J gave up 3 bases, with 14 bases separating them. The CDR3 loop is CASSSPPKHYGYTF. CDR3 in DNA: TGTGCCAGCAGCTCTCCACCGAAACACTATGGCTACACCTTC.

This clonotype was picked up many times. The chain links TRBV24-1 to TRBJ1-3, with no clear D. The CDR3 extends over 13 amino acids. Looked up from germline, CDR1 is KGHDR and CDR2 is SFDVKD. Trimming removed 6 bases from V and 4 bases from J, with 9 bases in between. This CDR3 reads CATSPNRGNTIYF. The CDR3 DNA sequence: TGTGCCACCAGTCCCAACCGCGGAAACACCATATATTTT.

This clonotype turned up a few times. The rearrangement links TRBV20-1 to TRBJ1-2; 10 bases map to TRBD1. The V and J ends lost 2 bases and 8 bases, in that order; junction bases with no gene match: 14. The CDR3 consists of 16 residues. Germline-derived CDR1 and CDR2 are DFQATT and SNEGSKA (reference sequence). CDR3 in DNA: TGCAGTGCTAGAAATGTACCCGGGACAGGGGTCGGAGGCTACACCTTC. As protein: CSARNVPGTGVGGYTF.

This clonotype was detected only a few times. The rearrangement joins TRBV4-1 to TRBJ2-7; 8 bases are shared with TRBD2. Looked up from germline, CDR1 is MGHRA and CDR2 is YSYEKL. The V gene end was trimmed by 0 bases and the J gene end by 0 bases; junction bases not matched to a gene: 4. CDR3 length: 16 residues. CDR3 residues: CASSQDLTSGSYEQYF. The CDR3, as DNA: TGCGCCAGCAGCCAAGATCTTACTAGCGGCTCCTACGAGCAGTACTTC.

The J gene is TRBJ2-5, the V gene TRBV14; 10 nucleotides match TRBD2. This CDR3 comprises 16 residues. Germline V lookup: CDR1 SGHDN, CDR2 FVKESK. V trimming: 2 bases; J trimming: 7 bases; junction bases outside the gene matches: 10. CDR3 sequence: CASSQRVSSGRGTQYF. The CDR3 bases are TGTGCCAGCAGCCAACGAGTGTCTAGCGGGAGAGGGACCCAGTACTTC.

The table lists this clonotype with a few counts. This chain uses TRBV5-1 with TRBJ2-1, with 12 bases matching TRBD2. J was trimmed by 6 bases and V by 4 bases; bases with no gene match: 5. CDR1 and CDR2 (germline): SGHRS, YFSETQ. The CDR3 runs to 15 residues. Here the CDR3 DNA reads TGCGCCAGCAGCATGGGACTAGCGGGTACCAATGAGCAGTTCTTC. Amino acids: CASSMGLAGTNEQFF. The whole variable domain, remainder taken from reference TRBV5-1 and TRBJ2-1, is KAGVTQTPRYLIKTRGQQVTLSCSPISGHRSVSWYQQTPGQGLQFLFEYFSETQRNKGNFPGRFSGRQFSNSRSEMNVSTLELGDSALYLCASSMGLAGTNEQFFGPGTRLTVL.

This clonotype was picked up many times. This rearrangement joins TRBV6-1 to TRBJ1-1; no clear D gene. The V and J ends lost 8 bases and 0 bases respectively, with 4 bases between them. This CDR3 is 11 amino acids long. CDR1 is MNHNS and CDR2 is SASEGT in the germline V gene. CDR3 amino acids: CASVMNTEAFF. The CDR3 nucleotides are TGTGCCAGCGTTATGAACACTGAAGCTTTCTTT.

This clonotype came up a few times. The chain carries TRBV6-1 and TRBJ2-7; no clear D gene. CDR3 length: 14 residues. Germline V CDR1 and CDR2: MNHNS, SASEGT. V was cut by 6 bases and J by 6 bases, with 18 bases left in between. The CDR3 DNA is TGTGCCAGCAGGAGCGAGCCGTGGCGGAGCGAGCAGTACTTC. Translation gives CASRSEPWRSEQYF.

Note on this clonotype: This may be a read error: a much more frequent sequence differs by one nucleotide. This CDR3 is CAGSSLPTGRHGYTF. The CDR3 DNA reads as TGTGCCGGCAGTTCACTTCCCACAGGTCGGCACGGCTACACCTTC. The chain employs TRBV28 and TRBJ1-2; maybe TRBD1 (5 bases). The CDR3 has 15 amino acids. Germline CDR1 is MDHEN and CDR2 is SYDVKM.

This clonotype showed up just a few times. The chain couples TRBV5-1 to TRBJ1-1; TRBD1 matches at 8 bases. With V trimmed by 4 bases and J by 0 bases, 8 bases remained unmatched. This CDR3 comprises 16 residues. Germline CDR1 reads SGHRS; CDR2 reads YFSETQ. This CDR3 is CASSLEGRGLNTEAFF. The DNA for the CDR3 is TGCGCCAGCAGCCTGGAAGGCAGGGGGCTGAACACTGAAGCTTTCTTT. The whole variable domain, remainder taken from reference TRBV5-1 and TRBJ1-1, is KAGVTQTPRYLIKTRGQQVTLSCSPISGHRSVSWYQQTPGQGLQFLFEYFSETQRNKGNFPGRFSGRQFSNSRSEMNVSTLELGDSALYLCASSLEGRGLNTEAFFGQGTRLTVV.

This clonotype was observed at least ten times. The genes are TRBV27 and TRBJ2-7; the match to TRBD1 covers 9 bases. Germline assignment: CDR1 MNHEY and CDR2 SMNVEV (reference sequence). V lost 5 bases to trimming and J lost 5 bases; unmatched junction nucleotides: 10. The CDR3 runs 15 residues. The DNA for the CDR3 is TGTGCCAGCAGTCCACTACAGGGGGCCCCTAACGAGCAGTACTTC. Amino acid sequence: CASSPLQGAPNEQYF.

At least ten counts were recorded for this clonotype. The rearrangement joins TRBV12-3 or TRBV12-4 to TRBJ1-5, with D unclear. The CDR3 is 16 residues long. Deletions cut 2 bases from V and 5 bases from J, with 16 bases between. The CDR3 DNA is TGTGCCAGCAGTTTATATTGGCAGGCCTTCGATCAGCCCCAGCATTTT. This codes for CASSLYWQAFDQPQHF.

This clonotype was recorded at least ten times. This chain links TRBV6-1 with TRBJ1-4, with 9 bases that match TRBD1. The germline V gene has CDR1 MNHNS and CDR2 SASEGT. The CDR3 spans 18 residues. V was pared by 6 bases and J by 0 bases, with 11 bases of the junction left unmatched. Here the CDR3 reads CASSSGQGPSPTNEKLFF. The CDR3 DNA reads as TGTGCCAGCAGCTCGGGACAGGGCCCATCCCCAACTAATGAAAAACTGTTTTTT.

In this sample, this clonotype turned up a few times. The CDR3 sequence: CASSQAGTSGVEQYF. CDR3 in DNA: TGTGCCAGCAGCCAAGCGGGCACTAGTGGGGTCGAGCAGTACTTC. The V and J genes are TRBV14 and TRBJ2-7; tentative D call: TRBD2 (5 bases). Germline CDR1 is SGHDN and CDR2 is FVKESK. CDR3 length equals 15 residues. Deletions cut 1 base from V and 6 bases from J, with 16 bases between.

This clonotype was recorded many times. The J gene is TRBJ1-5, the V gene TRBV16, with a possible D match to TRBD1 (5 bases). V lost 5 bases to trimming and J lost 0 bases, with 20 bases between them. The CDR3 covers 18 residues. CDR1 and CDR2 from the germline V gene are KGHSY and FQNENV. CDR3 amino acids: CASSLLGGRGDSNQPQHF. The CDR3 region has the DNA TGTGCCAGCAGCTTACTCGGGGGGAGGGGCGATAGCAATCAGCCCCAGCATTTT.

This clonotype was counted a few times. The chain combines TRBV5-4 with TRBJ2-2, with 10 bases identical to TRBD2. The V and J ends lost 4 bases and 7 bases, in that order; junction bases with no gene match: 7. This CDR3 has 15 residues. Germline CDR1 reads SGHNT; CDR2 reads YYREEE (reference sequence). This CDR3 is CASSTLAGASGELFF. In nucleotides, the CDR3 is TGTGCCAGCAGCACCCTAGCGGGAGCCAGCGGGGAGCTGTTTTTT.